This T cell receptor (beta chain) appears in the sequencing data of a study of blood T cell repertoires in COVID-19. Study in general: COVID-19 samples collected from the United States, Italy and Spain covered acute and convalescent phases. Nucleic acid was either cDNA or gDNA, and it came from T cells, B-cell-depleted T cells, or PBMCs.

This CDR3 region has 16 residues. Trimming removed 7 bases from V and 8 bases from J, with 23 bases in between. CDR1 is MNHNY and CDR2 is SVGAGI in the germline V gene (reference sequence). Under the authors' procedure: Estimated nucleated cell counts came from reference gene primer amplification. Only in-frame clones appear in the TCRdb table, and some are missing; sequencing was by immunoSEQ multiplex PCR. The DNA gave D and trimming, while V, J and clone size come from that table. The sample has some 52,000 clones; under 90% are singletons. The sample comprised peripheral blood. The TCR originated in a man over 45 with acute or convalescent COVID-19. The rearrangement links TRBV6-6 to TRBJ2-2; D perhaps matches TRBD1 (5 bases). In DNA, the CDR3 is TGTGCCAGCAACCTAAGGACACGTCCTAAGGGTGGGGAGCTGTTTTTT. Its translation: CASNLRTRPKGGELFF.